This T cell receptor (beta chain) was observed in a study of T cell changes during pregnancy in multiple sclerosis. The table came from immunoSEQ multiplex PCR; TCRdb's copy has only in-frame clones and leaves some out. Among 90,000 to 120,000 clones, 90% to 95% were seen once, and the ten largest hold 0.7% to 0.9%. The CDR3 is 15 residues long. From germline, CDR1 is LNHDA and CDR2 SQIVND (reference sequence). The V segment lost 4 bases and the J segment 4 bases; nucleotides outside the gene matches: 9. This specimen consisted of peripheral blood, obtained before pregnancy. This TCR was recovered from a female donor with multiple sclerosis, enrolled in a pregnancy study. The V gene is TRBV19, the J gene TRBJ1-2; TRBD1 agrees at 7 bases. In DNA form, the CDR3 reads TGTGCCAGTAGTACCCAGGGACAGCTTCCCTATGGCTACACCTTC. Translation gives CASSTQGQLPYGYTF.